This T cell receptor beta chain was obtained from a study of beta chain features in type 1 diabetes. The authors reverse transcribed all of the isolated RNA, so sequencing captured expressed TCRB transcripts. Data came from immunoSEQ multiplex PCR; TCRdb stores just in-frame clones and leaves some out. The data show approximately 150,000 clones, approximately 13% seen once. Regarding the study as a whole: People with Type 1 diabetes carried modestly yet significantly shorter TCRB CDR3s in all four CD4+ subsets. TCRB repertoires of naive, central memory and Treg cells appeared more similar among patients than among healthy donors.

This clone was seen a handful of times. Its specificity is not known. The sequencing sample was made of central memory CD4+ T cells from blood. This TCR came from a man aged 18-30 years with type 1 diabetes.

In DNA, the CDR3 is TGTGCCAGCAGCCAAGATACAGTGACAGATACGCAGTATTTT. It is translated as CASSQDTVTDTQYF. The rearrangement joins TRBV14 to TRBJ2-3; D unresolved. Germline V gives CDR1 SGHDN, CDR2 FVKESK. V lost 0 bases to trimming and J lost 3 bases, with 7 bases between them. The CDR3 runs to 14 residues.